The 25 T cell receptor beta chains listed next were all sequenced from one sample in a study of cytomegalovirus exposure and HLA in healthy donors. TCRdb keeps only in-frame clones here, not all; method: immunoSEQ multiplex PCR. Of fewer than 90,000 clones in the sample, roughly 95% were seen once. The specimen sequenced was PBMCs. These receptors were collected from a man younger than 35 in good health and CMV-seropositive.

This chain joins TRBV7-8 and TRBJ2-7; 8 nucleotides match TRBD2. V shed 5 bases and J 2 bases; nucleotides not matched to a gene: 5. CDR3 length equals 14 residues. Germline V CDR1 and CDR2: SGHVS, FQNEAQ. The CDR3 region is CASSIERGTYEQYF. CDR3 nucleotide sequence: TGTGCCAGCAGCATAGAGCGGGGGACCTACGAGCAGTACTTC.

The CDR3: CASSSTTDSLNYGYTF. As DNA, the CDR3 is TGTGCCAGCAGTTCGACCACGGACAGCCTCAACTATGGCTACACCTTC. The chain carries TRBV28 and TRBJ1-2, with D possibly being TRBD1 (6 bases). Trimming pared 4 bases from V and 2 bases from J, leaving 17 bases between. Germline CDR1 reads MDHEN; CDR2 reads SYDVKM. CDR3 length: 16 amino acids.

The rearrangement links TRBV19 to TRBJ2-1; 11 bases align to TRBD2. Germline V gene data show CDR1 as LNHDA and CDR2 as SQIVND (reference sequence). Trimming took 3 bases from V and 5 from J; bases not matched to a gene: 0. CDR3 size: 14 residues. For the CDR3, the DNA is TGTGCCAGTAGTATGGGACTAGCGGACAATGAGCAGTTCTTC. Residues: CASSMGLADNEQFF. Full variable domain (rest looked up from reference TRBV19 and TRBJ2-1): DGGITQSPKYLFRKEGQNVTLSCEQNLNHDAMYWYRQDPGQGLRLIYYSQIVNDFQKGDIAEGYSVSREKKESFPLTVTSAQKNPTAFYLCASSMGLADNEQFFGPGTRLTVL.

This clone was recorded only once. This chain joins TRBV30 and TRBJ1-1, with D unresolved. The V end was cut by 5 bases, the J end by 1 base, with 17 bases between. The CDR3 is 15 residues long. Per germline, CDR1 GTSNPN and CDR2 SVGIG (reference sequence). The CDR3: CAWVSARTANTEAFF. In nucleotides, the CDR3 is TGTGCCTGGGTTAGCGCCCGGACGGCGAACACTGAAGCTTTCTTT.

This chain links TRBV1 with TRBJ2-7; whether TRBD2, the table's D call, matches the DNA was not checked. TRBV1 is listed as a pseudogene. This CDR3 is built from 20 residues. The CDR3 protein is CTSSQDVGTSGPVSHYEQYF. In nucleotides, the CDR3 is TGCACCAGCAGCCAAGATGTGGGGACTAGCGGCCCCGTCTCTCACTACGAGCAGTACTTC.

V usage is TRBV9 and J usage is TRBJ1-3; no clear D. V lost 1 base and J lost 0, with 8 bases in between. This CDR3 has 15 amino acids. Germline loops: CDR1 SGDLS, CDR2 YYNGEE. The CDR3 nucleotides are TGTGCCAGCAGCGTATCTGACTCCTCTGGAAACACCATATATTTT. It translates to CASSVSDSSGNTIYF.

This chain connects TRBV19 to TRBJ1-4, with TRBD1 matching over 12 bases. Germline CDR1 LNHDA, CDR2 SQIVND (reference sequence). Losses at the gene ends were 5 bases for V and 13 bases for J; bases not matched to a gene: 8. The CDR3 spans 14 residues. CDR3 sequence reads: CASSPGQGADRLFF. The CDR3 DNA follows: TGTGCCAGTAGTCCGGGACAGGGGGCGGACAGACTGTTTTTT.

This clone was observed a single time. The chain has TRBV5-1 and TRBJ2-7; maybe TRBD2 (6 bases). Germline lookup yields CDR1 SGHRS and CDR2 YFSETQ. This CDR3 is 15 amino acids long. V lost 4 bases and J lost 6, with 20 bases in between. CDR3 bases: TGCGCCAGCAGCCCCGGGACTCCCGAACGGGGCGAGCAGTACTTC. The encoded protein is CASSPGTPERGEQYF.

The chain employs TRBV6-1 and TRBJ2-7, with 7 bases aligning to TRBD1. The CDR3 consists of 14 residues. Trimming removed 6 bases from V and 7 bases from J; junction bases left unmatched: 12. From germline, CDR1 is MNHNS and CDR2 SASEGT. CDR3 loop: CASRKLQGLGEQYF. In DNA, the CDR3 is TGTGCCAGCAGAAAATTACAGGGGCTAGGAGAGCAGTACTTC.

The gene calls are TRBV28 and TRBJ1-1, with D unclear. CDR3 length equals 14 residues. Trimming pared 6 bases from V and 0 bases from J, leaving 11 bases between. Germline loops: CDR1 MDHEN, CDR2 SYDVKM. The CDR3: CASSPGGMNTEAFF. The CDR3 nucleotides read TGTGCCAGCAGCCCGGGAGGCATGAACACTGAAGCTTTCTTT. The whole variable domain, remainder taken from reference TRBV28 and TRBJ1-1, is DVKVTQSSRYLVKRTGEKVFLECVQDMDHENMFWYRQDPGLGLRLIYFSYDVKMKEKGDIPEGYSVSREKKERFSLILESASTNQTSMYLCASSPGGMNTEAFFGQGTRLTVV.

Notes on this clone: Relative to the germline gene, one junction end is altered; a read error may explain this. V gene TRBV7-7 combines with J gene TRBJ2-1; TRBD2 is a possible D gene (6 bases). CDR3 length: 17 residues. Germline V gene lookup returns CDR1 SSHAT and CDR2 FNYEAQ (reference sequence). DNA for the CDR3: TGTGCTAGCAGCTTAGAGGGAGCCGGGAGCCTCCACAATGAGCAGTTCTTC. This encodes CASSLEGAGSLHNEQFF. The full variable domain, in which reference TRBV7-7 and TRBJ2-1 provide the parts outside the CDR3, is GAGVSQSPRYKVTKRGQDVTLRCDPISSHATLYWYQQALGQGPEFLTYFNYEAQPDKSGLPSDRFSAERPEGSISTLTIQRTEQRDSAMYRCASSLEGAGSLHNEQFFGPGTRLTVL.

V gene TRBV7-9 combines with J gene TRBJ1-1; D gene uncertain. The CDR3 length is 12 residues. V was trimmed by 2 bases and J by 7 bases, leaving 8 bases between them. Germline V gene lookup returns CDR1 SEHNR and CDR2 FQNEAQ (reference sequence). CDR3 DNA: TGTGCCAGCAGCTTATCCCCAGGTGAAGCTTTCTTT. Protein sequence: CASSLSPGEAFF.

V usage is TRBV7-9 and J usage is TRBJ2-3; 12 bases map to TRBD2. This CDR3 has 15 residues. Trimming cost V 5 bases and J 6 bases; bases outside gene matches: 6. CDR1 and CDR2 from the germline V gene are SEHNR and FQNEAQ (reference sequence). The CDR3 DNA follows: TGTGCCAGCAGCCCTAGCGGGAGGGCCGTGGATACGCAGTATTTT. Translating it yields CASSPSGRAVDTQYF.

The gene calls are TRBV5-4 and TRBJ2-3; perhaps TRBD1 as D (6 bases). The CDR3 is 15 amino acids. Trimming took 5 bases from V and 2 from J, leaving 15 bases between them. CDR1 is SGHNT, CDR2 YYREEE, per germline (reference sequence). The CDR3 loop reads CASRRGQYPTDTQYF. The CDR3 nucleotides are TGTGCCAGCAGACGAGGACAGTATCCCACAGATACGCAGTATTTT.

The chain carries TRBV4-1 and TRBJ2-1, with D perhaps TRBD2 (5 bases). CDR3 length: 13 amino acids. Trimming took 0 bases from V and 12 from J, leaving 12 bases between them. Germline loops: CDR1 MGHRA, CDR2 YSYEKL. In DNA, the CDR3 is TGCGCCAGCAGCCAAGAACGAAGCCGGGGGCAGTTCTTC. Its translation is CASSQERSRGQFF.

Here the CDR3 reads CASRRRGQRDTQYF. CDR3 bases: TGTGCCAGCAGGAGGCGGGGGCAGCGGGATACGCAGTATTTT. V usage is TRBV27 and J usage is TRBJ2-3; the D gene is possibly TRBD2 (7 bases). CDR3 length equals 14 residues. Germline CDR1 reads MNHEY; CDR2 reads SMNVEV (reference sequence). The V end was cut by 6 bases, the J end by 6 bases, with 16 bases between.

J is TRBJ2-1 and V is TRBV13, with D unresolved. V was cut by 1 base and J by 0 bases, with 7 bases left in between. Germline CDR1 and CDR2: PRHDT and FYEKMQ (reference sequence). There are 15 residues in the CDR3. CDR3 region: CASSLARSSYNEQFF. As DNA, the CDR3 is TGTGCCAGCAGCTTAGCCCGGAGCTCCTACAATGAGCAGTTCTTC.

CDR3 DNA sequence: TGTGCCAGCAGTGACCCAGCGGGAGGGTCTGGGGCCAACGTCCTGACTTTC. This sequence encodes CASSDPAGGSGANVLTF. The genes are TRBV6-4 and TRBJ2-6, with 10 bases that match TRBD2. CDR3 size: 17 residues. V lost 2 bases to trimming and J lost 1 base; unmatched junction nucleotides: 2. The germline gives CDR1 MRHNA, CDR2 SNTAGT.

The chain carries TRBV5-6 and TRBJ2-1; 13 nucleotides agree with TRBD2. The CDR3 consists of 19 residues. Trimming at V came to 2 bases and at J to 4 bases, leaving 12 bases not matched to a gene. Germline values: CDR1 SGHDT, CDR2 YYEEEE. The CDR3 bases are TGTGCCAGCAGCTTCCAACCCAGGACTAGCGGGAGAGAGTACAATGAGCAGTTCTTC. The encoded protein is CASSFQPRTSGREYNEQFF.

The chain carries TRBV19 and TRBJ2-1; TRBD2 agrees at 9 bases. Trimming removed 6 bases from V and 0 bases from J; junction bases left unmatched: 3. The CDR3 consists of 15 residues. CDR1 and CDR2 from the germline V gene are LNHDA and SQIVND (reference sequence). CDR3: CASRWTSDSYNEQFF. Here the CDR3 DNA reads TGTGCCAGTAGGTGGACTAGCGACTCCTACAATGAGCAGTTCTTC.

The V gene is TRBV5-1, the J gene TRBJ2-1; weak D call: TRBD2 (5 bases). V shed 4 bases and J shed 0 bases, with 11 bases lying between them. The CDR3 has 15 amino acids. The germline V gene encodes CDR1 SGHRS and CDR2 YFSETQ. The CDR3 is CASSLSVSSYNEQFF. In DNA form, the CDR3 reads TGCGCCAGCAGCCTTAGCGTTAGCTCCTACAATGAGCAGTTCTTC.

This chain connects TRBV27 to TRBJ2-1, with D tentatively TRBD1 (5 bases). The CDR3 loop spans 15 amino acids. Germline loops: CDR1 MNHEY, CDR2 SMNVEV (reference sequence). V lost 5 bases, J lost 8 bases, and 19 bases lay in between. The CDR3 loop reads CASSPTPQGGHEQFF. The DNA for the CDR3 is TGTGCCAGCAGTCCAACGCCGCAGGGTGGACATGAGCAGTTCTTC.

The chain has TRBV7-2 and TRBJ2-1; D might be TRBD2 (6 bases). Trimming took off 5 bases at V and 3 bases at J, with 14 bases between the two ends. Germline V lookup: CDR1 SGHTA, CDR2 FQGNSA. CDR3 length: 15 residues. This chain's CDR3 is CASSLGWGDYNEQFF. In DNA form, the CDR3 reads TGTGCCAGCAGCCTGGGATGGGGGGACTACAATGAGCAGTTCTTC.

This CDR3 reads CASNPNPGQGAYEQYF. The CDR3, as DNA: TGTGCCAGTAATCCCAATCCGGGACAGGGGGCCTACGAGCAGTACTTC. This chain links TRBV19 with TRBJ2-7; TRBD1 matches 11 bases. This CDR3 contains 16 residues. Trimming cost V 7 bases and J 2 bases; bases outside gene matches: 10. Germline CDR1 and CDR2: LNHDA and SQIVND (reference sequence).

This rearrangement joins TRBV18 to TRBJ2-3; 8 bases fit TRBD2. CDR3 length: 15 amino acids. V lost 2 bases and J lost 3; bases outside the gene matches: 4. Germline loops: CDR1 KGHSH, CDR2 LQKENI. The CDR3 here is CASSPGGRRTDTQYF. CDR3 bases: TGTGCCAGCTCACCAGGCGGGAGGAGAACAGATACGCAGTATTTT.